The T cell receptor beta chain described here comes from a study of blood T cell repertoires in COVID-19. Overall study context: Acute and convalescent COVID-19 samples came from the United States, Italy and Spain. From T cells, B-cell-depleted T cells, or PBMCs came the material, which was cDNA or gDNA.

The CDR3 contains 16 residues. V was pared by 3 bases and J by 1 base, with 7 bases of the junction left unmatched. CDR1 is SGHRS and CDR2 is YFSETQ in the germline V gene. Original analysis: Amplification with reference gene primers provided the estimates of nucleated cell counts. Generated by immunoSEQ multiplex PCR, the TCRdb table keeps only in-frame clones and is missing some. V and J calls and clone size are those listed in that table; D and trimming were worked out from the DNA. The table includes 98,000 or so clones, about 79% detected once. Sequencing was carried out using peripheral blood. This clonotype was sampled from a woman aged 80 or older with active or convalescent COVID-19. V is TRBV5-1 and J is TRBJ1-1; TRBD1 agrees at 9 bases. The CDR3, as DNA: TGCGCCAGCAGCTCGGTACCGGGACAGGGGAACACTGAAGCTTTCTTT. It translates to CASSSVPGQGNTEAFF.